This passage covers 14 T cell receptor beta chains from one sample sequenced in a study of cytomegalovirus exposure and HLA in healthy donors. The PCR contained 60 Vbeta and 13 Jbeta primers. Some clones are missing from TCRdb's copy, which holds only in-frame ones; the method was immunoSEQ multiplex PCR. The table lists 130,000 to 150,000 clones, around four fifths of them singletons. Sequenced input: PBMCs. The receptors derive from a young man in good health and CMV-seronegative.

In this sample, this clone turned up a few times. The chain employs TRBV10-1 and TRBJ2-7; maybe TRBD1 (6 bases). Germline values: CDR1 WNHNN, CDR2 SYGVQD (reference sequence). V lost 5 bases and J lost 3, with 11 bases in between. The length of the CDR3 is 13 residues. CDR3 sequence reads: CASSRTAIYEQYF. The CDR3, as DNA: TGCGCCAGCAGTAGGACAGCGATCTACGAGCAGTACTTC.

This clone has only one observation. The CDR3 DNA reads TGTGCCATCAGTGAGTCTGCCAGGGCAAACTATGGCTACACCTTC. Translation: CAISESARANYGYTF. This chain links TRBV10-3 with TRBJ1-2; TRBD1 is a possible D gene (5 bases). CDR3 size: 15 residues. CDR1 ENHRY and CDR2 SYGVKD come from the germline V gene. V gave up 0 bases and J gave up 2 bases, with 10 bases separating them.

The chain couples TRBV27 to TRBJ2-3, with no clear D. This CDR3 has 14 residues. V lost 0 bases and J 2 bases, leaving 6 bases between the germline ends. From germline, CDR1 is MNHEY and CDR2 SMNVEV (reference sequence). DNA for the CDR3: TGTGCCAGCAGTTTATCCCATCACACAGATACGCAGTATTTT. It codes for CASSLSHHTDTQYF.

This sequence joins TRBV9 and TRBJ2-2, with 8 bases identical to TRBD2. CDR1 and CDR2 (germline): SGDLS, YYNGEE. J was trimmed by 4 bases and V by 6 bases; bases with no gene match: 5. This CDR3 has 14 amino acids. The CDR3 DNA reads as TGTGCCAGCAATAGCGGGACCACCACCGGGGAGCTGTTTTTT. It translates to CASNSGTTTGELFF.

The chain employs TRBV9 and TRBJ2-1; perhaps TRBD2 as D (5 bases). Between the trimmed V and J ends, which lost 1 base and 9 bases, there was a span of 11 bases. Germline loops: CDR1 SGDLS, CDR2 YYNGEE. The CDR3 sequence is 13 residues long. In nucleotides, the CDR3 is TGTGCCAGCAGCGTAAGGCGGGCCGGTGAGCAGTTCTTC. Its protein product is CASSVRRAGEQFF. The variable domain in full, completed from reference TRBV9 and TRBJ2-1, reads DSGVTQTPKHLITATGQRVTLRCSPRSGDLSVYWYQQSLDQGLQFLIQYYNGEERAKGNILERFSAQQFPDLHSELNLSSLELGDSALYFCASSVRRAGEQFFGPGTRLTVL.

This chain joins TRBV7-9 and TRBJ2-7, with 9 positions matching TRBD2. The CDR3 extends over 16 amino acids. V trimming: 5 bases; J trimming: 5 bases; junction bases outside the gene matches: 13. CDR1 SEHNR and CDR2 FQNEAQ come from the germline V gene (reference sequence). The CDR3: CASSLLAGAYTHEQYF. CDR3 bases: TGTGCCAGCAGCCTCTTAGCGGGAGCTTATACCCACGAGCAGTACTTC.

The gene calls are TRBV21-1 and TRBJ1-4. TRBV21-1 constitutes a pseudogene. This CDR3 is 14 amino acids long. CDR3 in amino acids: CASSIGRTNEKLFF. The CDR3 nucleotides read TGTGCCAGCAGCATCGGGAGGACTAATGAAAAACTGTTTTTT.

The V and J genes are TRBV2 and TRBJ2-1; 11 nucleotides align to TRBD2. Per the germline V gene, CDR1 is SNHLY and CDR2 is FYNNEI. The CDR3 contains 15 residues. The V and J ends lost 4 bases and 9 bases, in that order; junction bases with no gene match: 8. The CDR3 here is CASSALAGGSGEQFF. The CDR3 DNA follows: TGTGCCAGCAGTGCCCTAGCGGGGGGAAGCGGTGAGCAGTTCTTC. Full variable domain (missing parts from reference TRBV2 and TRBJ2-1): EPEVTQTPSHQVTQMGQEVILRCVPISNHLYFYWYRQILGQKVEFLVSFYNNEISEKSEIFDDQFSVERPDGSNFTLKIRSTKLEDSAMYFCASSALAGGSGEQFFGPGTRLTVL.

The rearrangement joins TRBV7-3 to TRBJ2-1; tentatively, D is TRBD2 (6 bases). CDR3 length: 14 amino acids. Germline V lookup: CDR1 SGHTA, CDR2 FQGTGA. V lost 1 base and J lost 6, with 10 bases in between. CDR3 loop: CASSLRRDSNEQFF. The CDR3 DNA follows: TGTGCCAGCAGCTTAAGGCGGGACTCCAATGAGCAGTTCTTC.

The J gene is TRBJ1-1, the V gene TRBV18; possibly TRBD1 for D (5 bases). Germline CDR1 KGHSH, CDR2 LQKENI. The CDR3 sequence is 14 residues long. The V end lost 2 bases, the J end lost 5 bases, and 12 bases lay between the germline ends. CDR3 loop: CASSPTGSQTEAFF. DNA for the CDR3: TGTGCCAGCTCACCAACAGGCTCACAGACTGAAGCTTTCTTT.

The genes are TRBV5-5 and TRBJ2-1; D might be TRBD1 (5 bases). CDR1 and CDR2 (germline): SGHKS, YYEKEE (reference sequence). Trimming stripped 0 bases from V and 7 bases from J, with 11 bases between. The CDR3 has 14 amino acids. The CDR3 DNA reads as TGTGCCAGCAGCTTGGACCAGGGAAGGAATGAGCAGTTCTTC. Translated: CASSLDQGRNEQFF.

The chain links TRBV4-1 to TRBJ2-7, with TRBD2 as a possible D gene (6 bases). The CDR3 extends over 14 amino acids. Germline CDR1 MGHRA, CDR2 YSYEKL. Trimming took 4 bases from V and 7 from J, leaving 17 bases between them. The CDR3 region is CASSRTDSREEQYF. The CDR3 DNA follows: TGCGCCAGCAGCCGAACCGACAGTCGGGAGGAGCAGTACTTC.

V is TRBV5-1 and J is TRBJ2-1, with a weak D call TRBD1 (5 bases). The CDR3 covers 16 residues. The ends were cut back, 4 bases at V and 2 bases at J, with 16 bases in the middle. CDR1 is SGHRS and CDR2 is YFSETQ in the germline V gene. The CDR3 loop is CASSPDTSGTYNEQFF. In DNA form, the CDR3 reads TGCGCCAGCAGCCCGGACACATCGGGTACCTACAATGAGCAGTTCTTC.

The chain has TRBV7-6 and TRBJ2-5; D possibly corresponds to TRBD2 (6 bases). Trimming left V 0 bases short and J 1 base short, with 15 bases between. The germline V gene encodes CDR1 SGHVS and CDR2 FNYEAQ. The CDR3 has 17 residues. The CDR3 region is CASSLAPAGSFQETQYF. As DNA, the CDR3 is TGTGCCAGCAGCTTAGCCCCCGCGGGATCCTTCCAAGAGACCCAGTACTTC.